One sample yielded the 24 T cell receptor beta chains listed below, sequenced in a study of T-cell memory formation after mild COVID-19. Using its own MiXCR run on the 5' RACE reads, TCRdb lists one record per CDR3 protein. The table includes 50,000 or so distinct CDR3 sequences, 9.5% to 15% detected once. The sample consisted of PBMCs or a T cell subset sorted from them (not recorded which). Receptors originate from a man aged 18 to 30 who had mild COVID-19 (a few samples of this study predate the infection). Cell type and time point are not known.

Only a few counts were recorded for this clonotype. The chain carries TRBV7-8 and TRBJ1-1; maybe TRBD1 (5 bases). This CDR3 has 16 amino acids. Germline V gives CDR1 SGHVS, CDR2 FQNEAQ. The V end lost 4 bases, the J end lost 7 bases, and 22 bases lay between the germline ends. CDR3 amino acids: CASSSGPGRTSSEAFF. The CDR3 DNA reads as TGTGCCAGCAGCTCGGGCCCCGGACGGACAAGCAGTGAAGCTTTCTTT.

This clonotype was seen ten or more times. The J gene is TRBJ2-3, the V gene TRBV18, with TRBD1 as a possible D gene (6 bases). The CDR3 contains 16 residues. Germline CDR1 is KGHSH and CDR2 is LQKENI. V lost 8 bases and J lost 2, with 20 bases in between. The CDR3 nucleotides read TGTGCCAGCATGCCGAACGGGACAAGCCTCACAGATACGCAGTATTTT. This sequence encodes CASMPNGTSLTDTQYF.

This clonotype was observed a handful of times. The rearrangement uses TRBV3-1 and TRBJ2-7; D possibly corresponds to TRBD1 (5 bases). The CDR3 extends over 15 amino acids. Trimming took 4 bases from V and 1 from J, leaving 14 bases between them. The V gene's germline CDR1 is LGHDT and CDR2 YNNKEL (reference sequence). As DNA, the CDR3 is TGTGCCAGCAGCCTGGGGCAGTTGTATTCCTACGAGCAGTACTTC. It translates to CASSLGQLYSYEQYF.

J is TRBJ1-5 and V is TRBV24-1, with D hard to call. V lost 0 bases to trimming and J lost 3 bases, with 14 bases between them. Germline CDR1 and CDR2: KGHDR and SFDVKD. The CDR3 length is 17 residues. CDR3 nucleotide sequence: TGTGCCACCAGTGATTTGCTAGGGCGGTCTTACAATCAGCCCCAGCATTTT. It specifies CATSDLLGRSYNQPQHF.

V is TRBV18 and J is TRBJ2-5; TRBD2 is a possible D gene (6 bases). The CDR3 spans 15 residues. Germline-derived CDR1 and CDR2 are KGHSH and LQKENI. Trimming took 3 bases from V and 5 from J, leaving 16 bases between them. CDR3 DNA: TGTGCCAGCTCACCGAGACAAGGCGCGGGGGAGACCCAGTACTTC. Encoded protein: CASSPRQGAGETQYF.

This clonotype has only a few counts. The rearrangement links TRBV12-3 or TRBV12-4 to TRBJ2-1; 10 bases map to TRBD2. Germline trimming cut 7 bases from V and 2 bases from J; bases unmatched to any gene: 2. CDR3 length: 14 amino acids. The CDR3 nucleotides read TGTGCCAGCACTCTAGCGGGGGCCTACAATGAGCAGTTCTTC. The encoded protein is CASTLAGAYNEQFF.

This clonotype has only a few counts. In nucleotides, the CDR3 is TGTGCCAGCAGCTTACAGGCCGGCGGGGAGCTGTTTTTT. It translates to CASSLQAGGELFF. The chain is built from TRBV7-9 and TRBJ2-2; D gene ambiguous. Trimming left V 2 bases short and J 7 bases short, with 8 bases between. Germline V gene sequence: CDR1 SEHNR, CDR2 FQNEAQ (reference sequence). The CDR3 contains 13 residues.

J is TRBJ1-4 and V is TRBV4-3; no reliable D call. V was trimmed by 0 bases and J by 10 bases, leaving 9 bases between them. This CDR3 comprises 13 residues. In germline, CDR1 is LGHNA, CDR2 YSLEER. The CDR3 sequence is CASSQETGRKLFF. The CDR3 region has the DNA TGCGCCAGCAGCCAAGAGACCGGGAGAAAACTGTTTTTT.

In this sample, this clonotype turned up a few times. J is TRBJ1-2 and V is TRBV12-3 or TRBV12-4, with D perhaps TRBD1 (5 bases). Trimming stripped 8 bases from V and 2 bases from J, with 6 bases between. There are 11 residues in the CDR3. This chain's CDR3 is CASGQNYGYTF. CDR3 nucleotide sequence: TGTGCCAGCGGACAAAACTATGGCTACACCTTC.

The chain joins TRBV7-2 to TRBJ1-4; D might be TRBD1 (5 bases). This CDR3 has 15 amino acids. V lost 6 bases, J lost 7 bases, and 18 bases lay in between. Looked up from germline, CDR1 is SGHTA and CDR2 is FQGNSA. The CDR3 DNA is TGTGCCAGCAGACCCCCGGGGGGGGGGAGTGAAAAACTGTTTTTT. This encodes CASRPPGGGSEKLFF.

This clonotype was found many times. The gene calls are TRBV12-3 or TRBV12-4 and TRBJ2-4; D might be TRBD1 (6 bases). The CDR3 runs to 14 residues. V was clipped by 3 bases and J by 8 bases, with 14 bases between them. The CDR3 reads CASSFRGMADIQYF. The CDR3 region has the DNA TGTGCCAGCAGTTTCAGGGGTATGGCAGACATTCAGTACTTC.

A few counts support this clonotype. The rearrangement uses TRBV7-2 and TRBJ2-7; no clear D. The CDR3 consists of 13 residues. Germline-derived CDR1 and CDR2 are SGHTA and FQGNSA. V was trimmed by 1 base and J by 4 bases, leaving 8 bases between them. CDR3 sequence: CASSLVFDYEQYF. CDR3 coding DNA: TGTGCCAGCAGCTTAGTTTTTGATTACGAGCAGTACTTC. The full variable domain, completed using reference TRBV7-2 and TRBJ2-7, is GAGVSQSPSNKVTEKGKDVELRCDPISGHTALYWYRQSLGQGLEFLIYFQGNSAPDKSGLPSDRFSAERTGGSVSTLTIQRTQQEDSAVYLCASSLVFDYEQYFGPGTRLTVT.

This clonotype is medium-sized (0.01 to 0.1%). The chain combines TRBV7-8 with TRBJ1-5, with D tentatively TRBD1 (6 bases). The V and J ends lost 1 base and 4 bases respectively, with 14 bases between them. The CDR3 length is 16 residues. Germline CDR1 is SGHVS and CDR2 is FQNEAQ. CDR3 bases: TGTGCCAGCAGCTTAGTGGGGGCGGACGGAAATCAGCCCCAGCATTTT. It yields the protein CASSLVGADGNQPQHF.

CDR3 in amino acids: CASSFFDRRTEAFF. CDR3 nucleotide sequence: TGTGCCAGCAGTTTCTTTGACAGACGCACTGAAGCTTTCTTT. The chain employs TRBV12-3 or TRBV12-4 and TRBJ1-1; tentatively, D is TRBD1 (5 bases). There are 14 residues in the CDR3. V was shortened by 3 bases and J by 4 bases, with 12 bases between the two germline ends.

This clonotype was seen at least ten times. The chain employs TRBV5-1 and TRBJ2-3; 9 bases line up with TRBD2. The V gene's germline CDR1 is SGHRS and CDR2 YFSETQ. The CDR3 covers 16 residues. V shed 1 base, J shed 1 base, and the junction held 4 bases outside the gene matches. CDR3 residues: CASSLSRLAGTDTQYF. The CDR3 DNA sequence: TGCGCCAGCAGCTTGTCCCGACTAGCGGGCACAGATACGCAGTATTTT.

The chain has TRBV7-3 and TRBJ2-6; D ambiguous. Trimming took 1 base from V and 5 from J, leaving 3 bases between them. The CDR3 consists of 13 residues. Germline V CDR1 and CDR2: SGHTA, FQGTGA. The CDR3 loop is CASSLNRANVLTF. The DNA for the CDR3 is TGTGCCAGCAGCTTAAATCGGGCCAACGTCCTGACTTTC.

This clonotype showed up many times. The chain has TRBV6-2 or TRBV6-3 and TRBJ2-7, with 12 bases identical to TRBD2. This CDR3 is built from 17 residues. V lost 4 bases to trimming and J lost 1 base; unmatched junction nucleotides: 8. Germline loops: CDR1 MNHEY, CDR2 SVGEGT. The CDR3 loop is CASSSLTSGGISYEQYF. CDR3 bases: TGTGCCAGCAGTTCCCTCACTAGCGGGGGGATTTCCTACGAGCAGTACTTC.

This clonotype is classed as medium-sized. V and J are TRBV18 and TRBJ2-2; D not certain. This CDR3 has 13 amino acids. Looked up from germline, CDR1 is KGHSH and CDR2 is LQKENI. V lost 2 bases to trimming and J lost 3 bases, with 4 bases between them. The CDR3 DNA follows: TGTGCCAGCTCACCAGGGTACACCGGGGAGCTGTTTTTT. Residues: CASSPGYTGELFF.

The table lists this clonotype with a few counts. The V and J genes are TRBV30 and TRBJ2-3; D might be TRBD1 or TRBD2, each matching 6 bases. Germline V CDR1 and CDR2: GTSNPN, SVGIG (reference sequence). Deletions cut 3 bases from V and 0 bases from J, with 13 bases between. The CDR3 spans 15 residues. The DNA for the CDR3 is TGTGCCTGGAGCGGGGGCTACTCTAGCACAGATACGCAGTATTTT. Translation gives CAWSGGYSSTDTQYF.

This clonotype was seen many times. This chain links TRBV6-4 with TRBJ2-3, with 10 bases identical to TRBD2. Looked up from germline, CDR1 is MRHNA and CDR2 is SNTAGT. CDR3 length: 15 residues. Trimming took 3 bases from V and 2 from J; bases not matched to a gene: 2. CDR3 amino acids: CASSESGGATDTQYF. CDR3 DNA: TGTGCCAGCAGTGAAAGCGGGGGGGCCACAGATACGCAGTATTTT.

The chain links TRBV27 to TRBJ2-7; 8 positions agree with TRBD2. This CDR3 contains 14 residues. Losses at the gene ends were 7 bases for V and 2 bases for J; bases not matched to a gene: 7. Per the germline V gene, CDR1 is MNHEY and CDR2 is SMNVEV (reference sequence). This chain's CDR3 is CASISGALPYEQYF. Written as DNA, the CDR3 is TGTGCCAGCATTAGCGGGGCACTCCCCTACGAGCAGTACTTC.

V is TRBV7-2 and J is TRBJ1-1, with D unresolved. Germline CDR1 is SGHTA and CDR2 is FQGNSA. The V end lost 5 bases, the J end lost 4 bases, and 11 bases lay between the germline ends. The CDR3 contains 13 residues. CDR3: CASSNTPGTEAFF. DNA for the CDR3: TGTGCCAGCAGCAATACGCCGGGCACTGAAGCTTTCTTT.

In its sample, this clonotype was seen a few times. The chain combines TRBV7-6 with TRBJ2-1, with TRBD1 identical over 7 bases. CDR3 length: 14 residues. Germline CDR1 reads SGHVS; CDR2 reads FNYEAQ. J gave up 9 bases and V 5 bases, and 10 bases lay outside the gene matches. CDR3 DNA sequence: TGTGCCAGCAGCCTGGCAGCGAGGACAGGTGAGCAGTTCTTC. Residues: CASSLAARTGEQFF.

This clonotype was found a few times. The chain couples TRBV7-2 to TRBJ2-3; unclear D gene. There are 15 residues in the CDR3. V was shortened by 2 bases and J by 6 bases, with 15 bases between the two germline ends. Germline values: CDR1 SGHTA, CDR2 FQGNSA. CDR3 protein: CASSLLGRLDDTQYF. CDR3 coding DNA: TGTGCCAGCAGCTTATTAGGCAGGCTGGATGATACGCAGTATTTT.